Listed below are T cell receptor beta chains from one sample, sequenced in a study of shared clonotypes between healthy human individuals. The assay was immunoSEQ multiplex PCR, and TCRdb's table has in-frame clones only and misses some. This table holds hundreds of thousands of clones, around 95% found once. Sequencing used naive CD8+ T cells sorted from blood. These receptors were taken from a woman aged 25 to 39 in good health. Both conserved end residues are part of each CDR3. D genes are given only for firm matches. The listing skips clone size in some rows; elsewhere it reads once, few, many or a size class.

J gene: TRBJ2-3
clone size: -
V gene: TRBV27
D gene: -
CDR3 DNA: TGTGCCAGCACTTTTAGGGGAAGCACAGATACGCAGTATTTT
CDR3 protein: CASTFRGSTDTQYF

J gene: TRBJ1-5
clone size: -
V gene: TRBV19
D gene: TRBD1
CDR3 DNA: TGTGCCAGTAGTATGAGGACAGGAGGCAATCAGCCCCAGCATTTT
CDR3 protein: CASSMRTGGNQPQHF

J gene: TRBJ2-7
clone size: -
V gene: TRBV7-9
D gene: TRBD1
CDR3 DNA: TGTGCCAGCAGCTTAGCAATTGGGGGACAGGCCTACGAGCAGTACTTC
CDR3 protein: CASSLAIGGQAYEQYF

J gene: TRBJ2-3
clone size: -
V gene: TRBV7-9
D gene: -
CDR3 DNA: TGTGCCAGCAGCTTACGGGTGAGGCCTAGCACAGATACGCAGTATTTT
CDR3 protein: CASSLRVRPSTDTQYF

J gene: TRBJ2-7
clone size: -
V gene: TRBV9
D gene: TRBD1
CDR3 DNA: TGTGCCAGCAGCGGGACGGACAGGGGGCCGTACGAGCAGTACTTC
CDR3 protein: CASSGTDRGPYEQYF

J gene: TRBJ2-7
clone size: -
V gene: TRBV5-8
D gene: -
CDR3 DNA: TGTGCCAGCAGCCTCTTAAACTACGAGCAGTACTTC
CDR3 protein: CASSLLNYEQYF

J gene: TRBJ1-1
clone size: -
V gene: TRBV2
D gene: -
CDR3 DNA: TGTGCCAGCAGTGAAGACAGTACGGCTTTCTTT
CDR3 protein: CASSEDSTAFF

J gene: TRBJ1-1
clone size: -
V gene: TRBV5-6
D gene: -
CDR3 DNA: TGTGCCAGCAGCTTGGCCTTAACAGGGAACACTGAAGCTTTCTTT
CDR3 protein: CASSLALTGNTEAFF

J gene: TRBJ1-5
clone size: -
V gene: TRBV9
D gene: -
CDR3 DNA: TGTGCCAGCAGCGTAGGTGGGGGGTTCAATCAGCCCCAGCATTTT
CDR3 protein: CASSVGGGFNQPQHF

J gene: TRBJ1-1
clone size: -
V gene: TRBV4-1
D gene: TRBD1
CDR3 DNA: TGCGCCAGCAGCCAAGAACAGGACAGGTCTGGCACTGAAGCTTTCTTT
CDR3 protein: CASSQEQDRSGTEAFF

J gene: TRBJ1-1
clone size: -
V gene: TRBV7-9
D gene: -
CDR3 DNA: TGTGCCAGCAGCTTATTCACAGGGATGAACACTGAAGCTTTCTTT
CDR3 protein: CASSLFTGMNTEAFF

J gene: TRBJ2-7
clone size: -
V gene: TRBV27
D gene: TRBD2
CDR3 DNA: TGTGCCAGCAGTCCCACTCTAGCGGTTGCCTACGAGCAGTACTTC
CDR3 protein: CASSPTLAVAYEQYF

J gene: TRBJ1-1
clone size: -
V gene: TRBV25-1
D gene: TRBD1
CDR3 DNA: TGTGCCAGCAGTGCACAGGGGGCGGTTACTGAAGCTTTCTTT
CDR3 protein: CASSAQGAVTEAFF

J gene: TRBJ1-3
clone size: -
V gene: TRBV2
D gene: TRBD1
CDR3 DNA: TGTGCCAGCAGGAGGACAGGGTTTATCACCATATATTTT
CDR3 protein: CASRRTGFITIYF

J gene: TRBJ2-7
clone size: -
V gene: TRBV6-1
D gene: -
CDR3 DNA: TGTGCCAGCAGTGAAGCCCAGGACTACGAGCAGTACTTC
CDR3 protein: CASSEAQDYEQYF

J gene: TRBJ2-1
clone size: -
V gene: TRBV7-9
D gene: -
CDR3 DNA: TGTGCCAGCAGCTTAGTGGACCCCTACAATGAGCAGTTCTTC
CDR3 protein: CASSLVDPYNEQFF

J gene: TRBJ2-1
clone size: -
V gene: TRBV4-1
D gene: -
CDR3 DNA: TGCGCCAGCAGCTCCGCCCGCTCCTACAATGAGCAGTTCTTC
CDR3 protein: CASSSARSYNEQFF

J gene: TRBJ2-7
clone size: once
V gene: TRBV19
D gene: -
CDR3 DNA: TGTGCCAGTAGTATAATTCTAGGTCCGAGCTACGAGCAGTACTTC
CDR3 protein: CASSIILGPSYEQYF

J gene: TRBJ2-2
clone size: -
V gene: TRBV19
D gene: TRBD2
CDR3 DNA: TGTGCCAGTAGGGGCAGGGAGGGCACCGGGGAGCTGTTTTTT
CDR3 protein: CASRGREGTGELFF

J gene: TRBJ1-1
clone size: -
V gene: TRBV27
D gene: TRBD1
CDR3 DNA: TGTGCCAGCAGTTTATCCGGGACAGGGGGCTTAAACACTGAAGCTTTCTTT
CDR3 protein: CASSLSGTGGLNTEAFF

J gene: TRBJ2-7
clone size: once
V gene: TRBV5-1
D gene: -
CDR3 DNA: TGCGCCAGTTGTTTGGGGGGAAGCTCCTACGAGCAGTACTTC
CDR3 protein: CASCLGGSSYEQYF

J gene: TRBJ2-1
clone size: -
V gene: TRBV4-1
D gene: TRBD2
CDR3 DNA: TGCGCCAGCAGCCGCGGGAGGGGTAGGTCCTACAATGAGCAGTTCTTC
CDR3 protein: CASSRGRGRSYNEQFF

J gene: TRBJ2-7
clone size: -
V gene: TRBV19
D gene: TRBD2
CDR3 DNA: TGTGCCAGTAGTATAAGCGGGATCCTCGGAGAGCAGTACTTC
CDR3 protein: CASSISGILGEQYF

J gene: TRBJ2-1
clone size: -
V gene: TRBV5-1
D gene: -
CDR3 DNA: TGCGCCAGCAGCTTGACAGAAAATGAGCAGTTCTTC
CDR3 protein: CASSLTENEQFF

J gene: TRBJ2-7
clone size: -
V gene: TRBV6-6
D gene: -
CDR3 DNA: TGTGCCAGCAGTTACCAGGGGAGGTACGAGCAGTACTTC
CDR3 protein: CASSYQGRYEQYF

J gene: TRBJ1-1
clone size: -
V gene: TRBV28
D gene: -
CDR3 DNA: TGTGCCAGCAGTTTATTAGGGGGACGCACTGAAGCTTTCTTT
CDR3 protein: CASSLLGGRTEAFF